A selection of T cell receptor beta chains follows, all from one sample in a study of T cells in Graves' hyperthyroidism and ophthalmopathy. TCRdb reanalysed the multiplex PCR reads using MiXCR and keeps one entry per CDR3 protein. The sample yields about 420,000 distinct CDR3 sequences, roughly 14% seen once. The sample taken for sequencing was blood. These receptors originate from a young woman with Graves' hyperthyroidism. Both conserved end residues are part of each CDR3. D genes are given only for firm matches. A row's size may be missing; if present it is once, few, many or a size class.

>few|TRBJ1-4|.|TRBV29-1
TGCAGCGGCCGAGGGGGGTTGAATGAAAAACTGTTTTTT
CSGRGGLNEKLFF
>.|TRBJ1-1|.|TRBV25-1
TGTGCCAGCAGTGAATTCGGTGCAGAGAACACTGAAGCTTTCTTT
CASSEFGAENTEAFF
>many|TRBJ2-1|.|TRBV20-1
TGCAGTGTAGACAGTTTTAACTACAATGAGCAGTTCTTC
CSVDSFNYNEQFF
>many|TRBJ1-2|.|TRBV12-3/TRBV12-4
TGTGCCAGCAGTTTCCTTAGGGCAGCCTATGGCTACACCTTC
CASSFLRAAYGYTF
>many|TRBJ2-1|TRBD1|TRBV2
TGTGCCAGGGACAGGGATGATTCAAATGAGCAGTTCTTC
CARDRDDSNEQFF
>many|TRBJ1-5|TRBD1|TRBV2
TGTGCCAGCAGACCCGGGACAGGACAACCTCTAGGTCAGCCCCAGCATTTT
CASRPGTGQPLGQPQHF
>few|TRBJ1-2|TRBD1|TRBV12-3/TRBV12-4
TGTGCCAGCAGACCTCGGGACAGAACCTACTATGGCTACACCTTC
CASRPRDRTYYGYTF
>many|TRBJ2-3|.|TRBV7-2
TGTGCCAGCAGCTTAGGCCGTGCAGATACGCAGTATTTT
CASSLGRADTQYF
>.|TRBJ2-7|TRBD1|TRBV5-4
TGTGCCAGCCGGGACAGGAGCTCCTACGAGCAGTACTTC
CASRDRSSYEQYF
>few|TRBJ2-7|TRBD1|TRBV5-1
TGCGCCAGCAGCCCACAGGGGACAGGTGCCTACGAGCAGTACTTC
CASSPQGTGAYEQYF
>.|TRBJ1-3|.|TRBV12-5
TGTGCTAGTGGTCCGAGAGGGGGGCCCGCCGGGGGTACTGGAAACACCATATATTTT
CASGPRGGPAGGTGNTIYF
>few|TRBJ1-1|.|TRBV13
TGTGCCAGCAGCTCACAGGGAGGTTGGACTGAAGCTTTCTTT
CASSSQGGWTEAFF
>.|TRBJ2-7|.|TRBV5-4
TGTGCCAGCAGCTTGGTTAGGGGGAAGGGCGAGCAGTACTTC
CASSLVRGKGEQYF
>many|TRBJ1-1|.|TRBV10-3
TGTGCCTCAGGGTCCACTGAAGCTTTCTTT
CASGSTEAFF
>many|TRBJ1-5|TRBD1|TRBV11-2
TGTGCCAGCAGCCGGGACAGGGAAGGGGTCAGCCAGCCCCAGCATTTT
CASSRDREGVSQPQHF
>many|TRBJ1-1|.|TRBV20-1
TGCAGTGCTAGAGACATTGAGATGAACACTGAAGCTTTCTTT
CSARDIEMNTEAFF
>many|TRBJ1-1|.|TRBV6-5
TGTGCCAGCAGTTACTTTACAGGGAACACTGAAGCTTTCTTT
CASSYFTGNTEAFF
>many|TRBJ2-1|.|TRBV28
TGTGCCAGCAAGGAAGGTTCCGGGAGCACTGAGCAGTTCTTC
CASKEGSGSTEQFF
>.|TRBJ1-5|.|TRBV4-2
TGTGCCAGCAGCCAGGAAGCAGGGTGGGCTCGGACCCAGCATTTT
CASSQEAGWARTQHF
>few|TRBJ2-3|TRBD2|TRBV29-1
TGCGGCGTTTTCCTTCGCGAAGCGGGAGGGCCAGTGGATACGCAGTATTTT
CGVFLREAGGPVDTQYF
>many|TRBJ2-7|.|TRBV12-3/TRBV12-4
TGTGCCAGTGGGGGCGGACCCTACGAGCAGTACTTC
CASGGGPYEQYF
>many|TRBJ2-1|.|TRBV7-9
TGTGCCAGCAGCATTAGTGAGCAGTTCTTC
CASSISEQFF
>.|TRBJ2-5|.|TRBV28
TGTGCCAGCAGCGTCCAGCAGGAGACCCAGTACTTC
CASSVQQETQYF
>few|TRBJ1-5|.|TRBV6-1
TGTGCCAGCAGAGGGGTTGGGAATCAGCCCCAGCATTTT
CASRGVGNQPQHF
>many|TRBJ2-3|.|TRBV20-1
TGCAGTGCTAGGAAAAGCCTGGCTACGCAGTATTTT
CSARKSLATQYF
>many|TRBJ1-6|.|TRBV18
TGTGCCAGCTCACCAGGGGCCAATTCACCCCTCCACTTT
CASSPGANSPLHF
>.|TRBJ2-7|TRBD1|TRBV18
TGTGCCAGCTCACCACAGGGGGCTGGGTTACACGAGCAGTACTTC
CASSPQGAGLHEQYF
>many|TRBJ1-1|.|TRBV20-1
TGCAGTGCTAGAGAGTCGGTAGGCGCTGAAGCTTTCTTT
CSARESVGAEAFF
>many|TRBJ2-1|TRBD2|TRBV5-1
TGCGCCAGCAGGATAAAGGAAGCGGGAGGCCTAAACAATGAGCAGTTCTTC
CASRIKEAGGLNNEQFF
>many|TRBJ2-7|.|TRBV12-3/TRBV12-4
TGTGCCAGCAGAAATCAATACGACGAGCAGTACTTC
CASRNQYDEQYF
>few|TRBJ2-5|.|TRBV18
TGTGCCAGCTCACCAATAACAGAAGAGACCCAGTACTTC
CASSPITEETQYF
>.|TRBJ1-1|.|TRBV4-1
TGCGCCAGCAGCCAAAGGGAGGGGCCGGCCACTGAAGCTTTCTTT
CASSQREGPATEAFF
>.|TRBJ2-1|.|TRBV3-1
TGTGCCAGCAGCCAAGATCTCCCCAGCGACCAGTTCTTC
CASSQDLPSDQFF
>few|TRBJ2-5|TRBD2|TRBV12-3/TRBV12-4
TGTGCCAGCAGTTTCGCGTCTAGCGGGGGAGAGACCCAGTACTTC
CASSFASSGGETQYF
>many|TRBJ2-7|.|TRBV20-1
TGCAGTGCTAGAGATGGGGGGCGCGACTACGAGCAGTACTTC
CSARDGGRDYEQYF
>.|TRBJ2-1|.|TRBV4-2
TGTGCCAGCAGCCAAGAGCAGTTTGATGAGCAGTTCTTC
CASSQEQFDEQFF
>many|TRBJ2-3|.|TRBV2
TGTGCCGGAACTTCCAGGAGAGATACGCAGTATTTT
CAGTSRRDTQYF
>many|TRBJ1-4|TRBD1|TRBV20-1
TGCAGTGCTAGAGAGAGGTGGGACAGGGGGAAACTGTTTTTT
CSARERWDRGKLFF
>.|TRBJ2-7|.|TRBV2
TGTGCCAGCAGGATGGGGTTGGGTACTTCTAGGGAGCAGTACTTC
CASRMGLGTSREQYF
>.|TRBJ2-2|.|TRBV19
TGTGCCAGTAGTAGGTCCTCACTCGGGGAGCTGTTTTTT
CASSRSSLGELFF
>.|TRBJ1-3|TRBD1|TRBV7-9
TGTGCCAGCAGCTTCGCCTTTGGACAGGGATACTCTGGAAACACCATATATTTT
CASSFAFGQGYSGNTIYF
>.|TRBJ2-5|.|TRBV2
TGTGCCAGCAGGTCGTTTGCCAGGGCCGATGAAGAGACCCAGTACTTC
CASRSFARADEETQYF
>few|TRBJ1-4|TRBD1|TRBV28
TGTGCCAGCACCCTAAGGGGGCCCAGTAATGAAAAACTGTTTTTT
CASTLRGPSNEKLFF
>.|TRBJ1-2|.|TRBV20-1
TGCAGTGCTACCCCTCGGCCGGACGGATATGGCTACACCTTC
CSATPRPDGYGYTF
>.|TRBJ1-1|.|TRBV6-2/TRBV6-3
TGTGCCAGCAAATACACCAGGGACGGGGGCACTGAAGCTTTCTTT
CASKYTRDGGTEAFF
>few|TRBJ1-6|.|TRBV5-6
TGTGCCAGCAGCTTAAGGGCCGTTAATTCACCCCTCCACTTT
CASSLRAVNSPLHF
>many|TRBJ1-5|.|TRBV27
TGTGCCAGCAGTCGGGAAGGTGACGGCAATCAGCCCCAGCATTTT
CASSREGDGNQPQHF
>.|TRBJ2-3|TRBD2|TRBV6-2/TRBV6-3
TGTGCCAGCAGGCCTAGCGGGGGGCGCACAGATACGCAGTATTTT
CASRPSGGRTDTQYF
>many|TRBJ1-1|.|TRBV14
TGTGCCAGCAGCCCTATCCGGGTGAACACTGAAGCTTTCTTT
CASSPIRVNTEAFF
>.|TRBJ1-3|.|TRBV6-1
TGTGCCAGCAGCCCTCAGGGTTCTTACTCTGGAAACACCATATATTTT
CASSPQGSYSGNTIYF
>many|TRBJ1-5|.|TRBV6-1
TGTGCCAGCAGCCCAATGACGGGGGCTTGGAGCAATCAGCCCCAGCATTTT
CASSPMTGAWSNQPQHF
>few|TRBJ2-1|.|TRBV27
TGTGCCAGCAGTTCCCTGAACTGGGGAGGCTCCTACAATGAGCAGTTCTTC
CASSSLNWGGSYNEQFF
>.|TRBJ1-5|TRBD1|TRBV6-5
TGTGCCAGCAGCTTCTCTCCCGGGACAGGGTTTCAGCCCCAGCATTTT
CASSFSPGTGFQPQHF
>.|TRBJ2-7|.|TRBV7-9
TGTGCCAGCAGCCACTCGGACAGTCACTACGAGCAGTACTTC
CASSHSDSHYEQYF
>many|TRBJ2-7|.|TRBV11-2
TGTGCCAGCGGGGCCCGGGACTCCAGCGAGCAGTACTTC
CASGARDSSEQYF
>many|TRBJ2-5|.|TRBV11-2
TGTGCCAGCAGCTTAGATCGGGGGTTGGAGACCCAGTACTTC
CASSLDRGLETQYF
>many|TRBJ1-3|.|TRBV11-2
TGTGCCAGCAGCTCTGGAAACACCATATATTTT
CASSSGNTIYF